This T cell receptor (beta chain) was captured by sequencing in a study of blood T cell repertoires in COVID-19. Turning to the study itself: COVID-19 samples collected from the United States, Italy and Spain covered acute and convalescent phases.

The CDR3 sequence is 16 residues long. Germline-derived CDR1 and CDR2 are MDHEN and SYDVKM. The J segment lost 4 bases and the V segment lost 4 bases, leaving 8 bases of the junction unmatched. Produced via immunoSEQ multiplex PCR; TCRdb's table is partial and in-frame only. Among about 88,000 clones listed, 90% were seen once. In Seattle, patients joined the study during active infection and were tracked longitudinally. This receptor was taken from a young man with COVID-19, enrolled during active disease. The chain carries TRBV28 and TRBJ2-1, with TRBD2 matching 9 bases. The sample taken for sequencing was peripheral blood. The CDR3 protein is CASSSPGTSRYNEQFF. The CDR3 nucleotides read TGTGCCAGCAGTTCACCCGGGACTAGCCGTTACAATGAGCAGTTCTTC. The entire variable domain, with the rest obtained from reference TRBV28 and TRBJ2-1, is as follows: DVKVTQSSRYLVKRTGEKVFLECVQDMDHENMFWYRQDPGLGLRLIYFSYDVKMKEKGDIPEGYSVSREKKERFSLILESASTNQTSMYLCASSSPGTSRYNEQFFGPGTRLTVL.